This T cell receptor beta chain emerged from a study of T cells in Graves' hyperthyroidism and ophthalmopathy. Study-level findings and limits: With a median lead of around 6.7 months before onset, the model predicted ophthalmopathy.

V shed 5 bases and J shed 9 bases, with 8 bases lying between them. The germline V gene encodes CDR1 MNHEY and CDR2 SVGEGT. The CDR3 runs to 11 residues. Researchers took RNA transcripts and amplified the TCR beta CDR3 regions from them. When the TCR CDR3 underwent first-round RT-PCR, the HTBI primer set was used. TCRdb independently ran MiXCR on the multiplex PCR reads; one entry per CDR3 protein. Of 600,000 or so distinct CDR3 sequences listed, around 15% were seen once; the top ten hold around 12%. Exclusions: uncontrolled infection, other autoimmune disease, pregnancy, lactation. Based on clinical symptoms, serum thyroxine and TRAb, thyroid ultrasound and orbital computed tomography, diagnoses were reached. This sample holds PBMCs from roughly 10 ml fresh peripheral blood. This clonotype was seen a handful of times. Its matching antigen is unknown.

The source is a woman aged 50 to 65 with Graves' ophthalmopathy. The source material was blood. The chain couples TRBV6-2 or TRBV6-3 to TRBJ2-1; no definite D call. This chain's CDR3 is CASSRLSEQFF. CDR3 sequence (DNA): TGTGCCAGCAGTCGACTTTCTGAGCAGTTCTTC.